The T cell receptor beta chain described here comes from a study of blood T cell repertoires in COVID-19. Overall study: Collection of acute and convalescent COVID-19 samples took place in the United States, Italy and Spain. PBMCs, B-cell-depleted T cells, or T cells were the source of the cDNA or gDNA that made up the material.

Authors' methods: For nucleated cells, counts were estimated from reference gene primer amplification. Method: immunoSEQ multiplex PCR; TCRdb's copy keeps in-frame clones and lacks some. V and J calls and clone size follow that table, whereas D and trimming were derived from the DNA. The sample lists around 42,000 clones, 76% occurring once. The CDR3 runs 14 residues. Germline CDR1 is SGHTA and CDR2 is FQGNSA. The ends were cut back, 5 bases at V and 1 base at J, with 8 bases in the middle. This TCR was recovered from a man aged 65 to 85 with active or convalescent COVID-19. The chain combines TRBV7-2 with TRBJ2-2; D gene uncertain. What was sequenced was peripheral blood. CDR3 region: CASSVDLNTGELFF. The CDR3 nucleotides read TGTGCCAGCAGCGTCGACTTGAACACCGGGGAGCTGTTTTTT.